The rows below give T cell receptor beta chains drawn from one sample of a study of T cells in narcolepsy. Sequencing was performed with immunoSEQ multiplex PCR; in TCRdb, only in-frame clones are kept and a portion is missing. The sample includes some 30,000 clones, roughly four fifths of them seen just once. Sequencing used CD45RA- memory CD4+ T cells from PBMCs. The receptors here all came from a human donor with narcolepsy. The CDR3 runs from the conserved cysteine through the conserved F or W. The D gene is left open where the match is weak. Size tells how often a clone was seen (once, few, many) or the class of an expanded clone, and some rows leave it out.

abundance: NA
j_gene: TRBJ2-1
d_gene: NA
v_gene: TRBV18
CDR3aa: CASSLLASSYNEQFF
CDR3nt: TGTGCCAGCTCACTACTAGCCAGCTCCTACAATGAGCAGTTCTTC

abundance: NA
j_gene: TRBJ1-3
d_gene: NA
v_gene: TRBV19
CDR3aa: CASSIGGDGNTIYF
CDR3nt: TGTGCCAGTAGTATCGGGGGGGACGGAAACACCATATATTTT

abundance: NA
j_gene: TRBJ1-5
d_gene: NA
v_gene: TRBV7-2
CDR3aa: CASSMDNQPQHF
CDR3nt: TGTGCCAGCAGCATGGACAATCAGCCCCAGCATTTT

abundance: NA
j_gene: TRBJ2-2
d_gene: TRBD1
v_gene: TRBV10-3
CDR3aa: CATFTGAIGELFF
CDR3nt: TGTGCCACATTTACAGGGGCGATCGGGGAGCTGTTTTTT

abundance: NA
j_gene: TRBJ1-2
d_gene: NA
v_gene: TRBV2
CDR3aa: CASRGGANYGYTF
CDR3nt: TGTGCCAGTCGAGGGGGAGCCAACTATGGCTACACCTTC

abundance: NA
j_gene: TRBJ1-2
d_gene: NA
v_gene: TRBV14
CDR3aa: CASSQDFRPASTASGYGYTF
CDR3nt: TGTGCCAGCAGCCAAGATTTCCGCCCGGCCTCGACAGCGAGTGGCTATGGCTACACCTTC

abundance: NA
j_gene: TRBJ1-2
d_gene: TRBD1
v_gene: TRBV29-1
CDR3aa: CSVTGTGAYGYTF
CDR3nt: TGCAGCGTGACCGGGACAGGGGCATATGGCTACACCTTC

abundance: NA
j_gene: TRBJ1-5
d_gene: NA
v_gene: TRBV5-6
CDR3aa: CASSLGPTSNQPQHF
CDR3nt: TGTGCCAGCAGCCTGGGACCTACGAGCAATCAGCCCCAGCATTTT

abundance: NA
j_gene: TRBJ1-6
d_gene: NA
v_gene: TRBV27
CDR3aa: CASSSYGAGSYNSPLHF
CDR3nt: TGTGCCAGCAGTTCCTATGGGGCAGGGAGCTATAATTCACCCCTCCACTTT

abundance: NA
j_gene: TRBJ2-7
d_gene: TRBD1
v_gene: TRBV19
CDR3aa: CASSSGQDTHEQYF
CDR3nt: TGTGCCAGTAGTTCGGGACAGGACACCCACGAGCAGTACTTC

abundance: NA
j_gene: TRBJ2-3
d_gene: NA
v_gene: TRBV11-2
CDR3aa: CASSFGDFTDTQYF
CDR3nt: TGTGCCAGCAGCTTTGGGGACTTCACAGATACGCAGTATTTT

abundance: NA
j_gene: TRBJ1-5
d_gene: TRBD1
v_gene: TRBV7-2
CDR3aa: CASSPTGDGQPQHF
CDR3nt: TGTGCCAGCAGCCCGACAGGGGACGGTCAGCCCCAGCATTTT

abundance: NA
j_gene: TRBJ2-7
d_gene: NA
v_gene: TRBV7-3
CDR3aa: CASSPRGGDNEQYF
CDR3nt: TGTGCCAGCAGCCCCCGGGGAGGTGACAACGAGCAGTACTTC

abundance: once
j_gene: TRBJ1-2
d_gene: TRBD1
v_gene: TRBV5-8
CDR3aa: CASSIRQGRGYGYTF
CDR3nt: TGTGCCAGCAGCATCCGACAGGGACGGGGGTATGGCTACACCTTC

abundance: NA
j_gene: TRBJ1-5
d_gene: NA
v_gene: TRBV2
CDR3aa: CASRPGGGGNQPQHF
CDR3nt: TGTGCCAGCAGGCCGGGCGGGGGCGGCAATCAGCCCCAGCATTTT

abundance: NA
j_gene: TRBJ1-2
d_gene: TRBD1
v_gene: TRBV5-4
CDR3aa: CASSPGQERGYTF
CDR3nt: TGTGCCAGCAGCCCTGGACAGGAACGGGGCTACACCTTC

abundance: NA
j_gene: TRBJ1-5
d_gene: NA
v_gene: TRBV6-4
CDR3aa: CASSVGKVRSNQPQHF
CDR3nt: TGTGCCAGCAGTGTTGGGAAGGTCCGTAGCAATCAGCCCCAGCATTTT

abundance: few
j_gene: TRBJ2-1
d_gene: NA
v_gene: TRBV7-9
CDR3aa: CASSLALEGLEQFF
CDR3nt: TGTGCCAGCAGCTTAGCGCTTGAGGGTTTGGAGCAGTTCTTC

abundance: NA
j_gene: TRBJ2-7
d_gene: NA
v_gene: TRBV5-1
CDR3aa: CASSYVGQGYEQYF
CDR3nt: TGCGCCAGCAGCTATGTGGGGCAGGGGTACGAGCAGTACTTC

abundance: NA
j_gene: TRBJ2-7
d_gene: TRBD2
v_gene: TRBV7-6
CDR3aa: CASSFKPTSGGAGGIYEQYF
CDR3nt: TGTGCCAGCAGCTTTAAACCCACTAGCGGGGGGGCGGGTGGTATATACGAGCAGTACTTC

abundance: NA
j_gene: TRBJ2-1
d_gene: TRBD2
v_gene: TRBV7-8
CDR3aa: CASSRLIAGGLGNEQFF
CDR3nt: TGTGCCAGCAGCCGCTTAATAGCGGGGGGTCTGGGCAATGAGCAGTTCTTC

abundance: NA
j_gene: TRBJ2-7
d_gene: NA
v_gene: TRBV15
CDR3aa: CATSRDRREGNEQYF
CDR3nt: TGTGCCACCAGCAGAGATAGAAGGGAAGGAAACGAGCAGTACTTC

abundance: once
j_gene: TRBJ2-6
d_gene: TRBD1
v_gene: TRBV7-9
CDR3aa: CASSSHRGSGANVLTF
CDR3nt: TGTGCCAGCAGCTCACACAGGGGGAGTGGGGCCAACGTCCTGACTTTC

abundance: NA
j_gene: TRBJ2-5
d_gene: NA
v_gene: TRBV7-8
CDR3aa: CASSLTGGETQYF
CDR3nt: TGTGCCAGCAGCTTAACAGGAGGGGAGACCCAGTACTTC

abundance: NA
j_gene: TRBJ2-1
d_gene: TRBD1
v_gene: TRBV4-3
CDR3aa: CASSPEGGWNEQFF
CDR3nt: TGCGCCAGCAGCCCAGAAGGGGGCTGGAATGAGCAGTTCTTC

abundance: once
j_gene: TRBJ1-4
d_gene: NA
v_gene: TRBV29-1
CDR3aa: CSVGGGANEKLFF
CDR3nt: TGCAGCGTTGGAGGCGGTGCTAATGAAAAACTGTTTTTT

abundance: NA
j_gene: TRBJ2-2
d_gene: TRBD2
v_gene: TRBV9
CDR3aa: CASSVGLAGGAGELFF
CDR3nt: TGTGCCAGCAGCGTAGGGCTAGCGGGGGGCGCCGGGGAGCTGTTTTTT

abundance: once
j_gene: TRBJ2-1
d_gene: NA
v_gene: TRBV4-1
CDR3aa: CASSRPGTDIHNEQFF
CDR3nt: TGCGCCAGCAGCCGTCCGGGAACAGATATCCACAATGAGCAGTTCTTC

abundance: NA
j_gene: TRBJ1-6
d_gene: NA
v_gene: TRBV18
CDR3aa: CASSPETSSYNSPLHF
CDR3nt: TGTGCCAGCTCACCAGAGACGAGCTCCTATAATTCACCCCTCCACTTT

abundance: NA
j_gene: TRBJ2-1
d_gene: NA
v_gene: TRBV11-2
CDR3aa: CASSLDRRGNEQFF
CDR3nt: TGTGCCAGCAGCTTAGATCGGAGGGGGAATGAGCAGTTCTTC

abundance: NA
j_gene: TRBJ1-4
d_gene: NA
v_gene: TRBV7-9
CDR3aa: CASSSQGNEKLFF
CDR3nt: TGTGCCAGCAGCTCACAGGGAAATGAAAAACTGTTTTTT

abundance: NA
j_gene: TRBJ1-2
d_gene: NA
v_gene: TRBV5-4
CDR3aa: CASSEQTVYGYTF
CDR3nt: TGTGCCAGCAGCGAACAGACTGTTTATGGCTACACCTTC

abundance: NA
j_gene: TRBJ1-2
d_gene: TRBD1
v_gene: TRBV27
CDR3aa: CASSLSLTGAGYTF
CDR3nt: TGTGCCAGCAGTTTATCCCTGACAGGGGCTGGCTACACCTTC

abundance: NA
j_gene: TRBJ2-5
d_gene: NA
v_gene: TRBV9
CDR3aa: CASGRGGADQETQYF
CDR3nt: TGTGCCAGCGGGCGAGGCGGGGCAGATCAAGAGACCCAGTACTTC

abundance: NA
j_gene: TRBJ1-3
d_gene: NA
v_gene: TRBV7-8
CDR3aa: CASSLTGSSGNTIYF
CDR3nt: TGTGCCAGCAGCCTTACAGGAAGCTCTGGAAACACCATATATTTT